The clone carrying this T cell receptor beta chain has more than one count but fewer than ten. Its cognate antigen is unknown. V lost 5 bases to trimming and J lost 9 bases; unmatched junction nucleotides: 10. The CDR3 is made up of 15 amino acids. This record belongs to a study of T cells after yellow fever vaccination. Study details: Any fraction with a low cell number was prepared using SMART-Seq v4 Ultra Low Input. General study results and limits: Across the CD4 and CD8 compartments, a small share of clonotypes was present in both. Reappearance after the booster was seen for most primary-vaccination clones, at approximately 97% CD4 and 70% to 90% CD8.

MiXCR, applied by TCRdb to the 5' RACE reads, yields one record per CDR3 protein. The sample lists hundreds of thousands of distinct CDR3 sequences; under 14% were seen once. The rearrangement links TRBV12-3 or TRBV12-4 to TRBJ2-1; TRBD2 agrees at 10 bases. This TCR derives from a man younger than 35 who received the YFV17D yellow fever vaccine. Sample: PBMCs, taken on the day of the first yellow fever vaccination. The CDR3 loop is CASSPNRLAGVEQFF. CDR3 coding DNA: TGTGCCAGCAGTCCCAACCGGCTAGCGGGGGTTGAGCAGTTCTTC.